This T cell receptor (beta chain) was sequenced in a study of blood T cell repertoires in COVID-19. Study at large: Samples of COVID-19 (acute and convalescent) were obtained from the United States, Italy and Spain. PBMCs, B-cell-depleted T cells, or T cells provided the cDNA or gDNA that made up the material.

Allocation to cohorts depended on clinical history reported by the participants. The data were produced by immunoSEQ multiplex PCR, yet TCRdb's version contains in-frame clones alone and is incomplete. The sample has roughly 380,000 clones, about 88% seen once. J lost 2 bases, V lost 5 bases, and 10 bases had no gene match. The CDR3 length is 17 residues. The germline CDR1 and CDR2 sequences are SGHVS and FNYEAQ. The V gene is TRBV7-6, the J gene TRBJ2-7; TRBD2 matches at 12 bases. This clonotype originated in a woman between 25 and 40 years old who had recovered from COVID-19. The sequencing sample was made of PBMCs or T cells enriched from blood (not recorded which). The DNA for the CDR3 is TGTGCCAGCAGCCTGGTGGGGGCTAGCGGGGGGGCCTACGAGCAGTACTTC. This encodes CASSLVGASGGAYEQYF.